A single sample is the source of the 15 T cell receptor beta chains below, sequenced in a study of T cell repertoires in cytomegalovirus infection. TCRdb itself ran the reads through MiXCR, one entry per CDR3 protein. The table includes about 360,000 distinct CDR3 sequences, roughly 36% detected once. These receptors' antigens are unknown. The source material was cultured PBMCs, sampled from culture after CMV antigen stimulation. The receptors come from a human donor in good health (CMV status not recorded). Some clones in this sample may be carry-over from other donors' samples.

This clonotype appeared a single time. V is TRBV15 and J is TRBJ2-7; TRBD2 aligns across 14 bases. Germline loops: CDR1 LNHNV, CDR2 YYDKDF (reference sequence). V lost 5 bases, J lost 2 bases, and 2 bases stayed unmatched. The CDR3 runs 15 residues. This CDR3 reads CATSEGLAGAYEQYV. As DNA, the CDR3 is TGTGCCACCAGCGAGGGACTAGCGGGAGCCTACGAGCAGTACGTC.

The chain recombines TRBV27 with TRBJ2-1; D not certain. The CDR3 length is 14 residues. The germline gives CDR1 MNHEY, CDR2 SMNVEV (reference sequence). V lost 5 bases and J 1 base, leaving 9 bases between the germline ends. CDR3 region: CASSTHNSYNEQFF. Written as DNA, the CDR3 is TGTGCCAGCAGTACCCATAATTCCTACAATGAGCAGTTCTTC.

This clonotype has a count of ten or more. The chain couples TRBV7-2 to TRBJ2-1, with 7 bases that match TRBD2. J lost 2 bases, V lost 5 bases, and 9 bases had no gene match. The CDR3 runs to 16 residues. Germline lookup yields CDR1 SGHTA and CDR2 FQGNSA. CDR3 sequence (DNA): TGTGCCAGCAGCATCCCCGGGAGGTCCACCTACAATGAGCAGTTCTTC. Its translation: CASSIPGRSTYNEQFF.

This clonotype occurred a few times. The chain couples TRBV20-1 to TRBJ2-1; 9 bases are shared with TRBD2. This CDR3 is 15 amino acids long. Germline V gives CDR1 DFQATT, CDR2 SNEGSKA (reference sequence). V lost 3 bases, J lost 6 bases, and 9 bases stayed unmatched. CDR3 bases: TGCAGTGCTAGTTGGGCGGGAGGGCCGGTCAATGAGCAGTTCTTC. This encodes CSASWAGGPVNEQFF.

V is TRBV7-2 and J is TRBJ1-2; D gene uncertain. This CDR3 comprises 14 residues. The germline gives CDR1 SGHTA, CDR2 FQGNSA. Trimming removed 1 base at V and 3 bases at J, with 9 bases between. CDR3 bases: TGTGCCAGCAGCTTAGGTAGCAGATACTATGGCTACACCTTC. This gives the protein CASSLGSRYYGYTF.

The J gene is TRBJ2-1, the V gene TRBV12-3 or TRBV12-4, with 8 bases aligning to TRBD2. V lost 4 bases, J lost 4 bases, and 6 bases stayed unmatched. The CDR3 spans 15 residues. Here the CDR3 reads CASSSRTSRYNEQFF. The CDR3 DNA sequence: TGTGCCAGCAGTTCCAGGACTAGCAGATACAATGAGCAGTTCTTC.

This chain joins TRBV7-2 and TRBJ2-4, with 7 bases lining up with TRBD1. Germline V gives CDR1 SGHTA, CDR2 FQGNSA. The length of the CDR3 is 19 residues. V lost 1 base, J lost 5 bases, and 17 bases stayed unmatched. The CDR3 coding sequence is TGTGCCAGCAGCTTAGGCGGATTTCCCGGAAACAGGGGAGAAAACATTCAGTACTTC. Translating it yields CASSLGGFPGNRGENIQYF.

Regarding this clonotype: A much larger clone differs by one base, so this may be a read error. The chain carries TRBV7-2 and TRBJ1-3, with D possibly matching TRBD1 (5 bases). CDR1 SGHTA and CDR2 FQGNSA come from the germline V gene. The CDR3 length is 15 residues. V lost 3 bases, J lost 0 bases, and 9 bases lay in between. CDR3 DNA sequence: TGTGCCAGCAGCTTCGCAGGGAGCTCTGGAAACACCATATATTTT. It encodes CASSFAGSSGNTIYF.

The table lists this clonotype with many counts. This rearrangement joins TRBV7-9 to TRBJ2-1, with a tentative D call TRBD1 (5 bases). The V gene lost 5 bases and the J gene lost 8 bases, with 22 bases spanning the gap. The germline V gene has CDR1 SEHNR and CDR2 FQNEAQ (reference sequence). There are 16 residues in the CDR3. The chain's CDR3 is CASSLRSNPMGHEQFF. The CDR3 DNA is TGTGCCAGCAGCCTTAGAAGTAACCCCATGGGGCATGAGCAGTTCTTC.

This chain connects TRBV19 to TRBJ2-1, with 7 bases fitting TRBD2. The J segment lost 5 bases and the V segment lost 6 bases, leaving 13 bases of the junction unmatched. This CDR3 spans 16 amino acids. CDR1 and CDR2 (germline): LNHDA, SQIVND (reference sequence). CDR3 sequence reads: CASRKYQAGVNNEQFF. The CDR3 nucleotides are TGTGCCAGTAGAAAATACCAGGCGGGAGTAAACAATGAGCAGTTCTTC. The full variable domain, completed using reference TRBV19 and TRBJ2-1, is DGGITQSPKYLFRKEGQNVTLSCEQNLNHDAMYWYRQDPGQGLRLIYYSQIVNDFQKGDIAEGYSVSREKKESFPLTVTSAQKNPTAFYLCASRKYQAGVNNEQFFGPGTRLTVL.

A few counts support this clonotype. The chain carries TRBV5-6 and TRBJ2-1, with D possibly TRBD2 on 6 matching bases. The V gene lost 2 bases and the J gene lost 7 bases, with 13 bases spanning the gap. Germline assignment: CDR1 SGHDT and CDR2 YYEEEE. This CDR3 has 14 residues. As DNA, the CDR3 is TGTGCCAGCAGCTTTGGAGGGGTCCGGAATGAGCAGTTCTTC. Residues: CASSFGGVRNEQFF. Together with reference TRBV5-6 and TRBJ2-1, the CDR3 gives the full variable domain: DAGVTQSPTHLIKTRGQQVTLRCSPKSGHDTVSWYQQALGQGPQFIFQYYEEEERQRGNFPDRFSGHQFPNYSSELNVNALLLGDSALYLCASSFGGVRNEQFFGPGTRLTVL.

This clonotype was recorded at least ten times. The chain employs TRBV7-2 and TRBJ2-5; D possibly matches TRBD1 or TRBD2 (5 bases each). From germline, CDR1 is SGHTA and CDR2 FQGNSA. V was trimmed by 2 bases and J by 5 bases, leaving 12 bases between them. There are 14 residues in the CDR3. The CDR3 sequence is CASSLIGDGETQYF. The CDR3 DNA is TGTGCCAGCAGCTTAATTGGGGACGGGGAGACCCAGTACTTC.

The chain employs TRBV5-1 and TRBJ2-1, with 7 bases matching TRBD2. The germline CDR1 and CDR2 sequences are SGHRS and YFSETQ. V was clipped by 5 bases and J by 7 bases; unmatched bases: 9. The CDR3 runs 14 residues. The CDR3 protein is CASRVQFSGNEQFF. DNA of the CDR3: TGCGCCAGCAGGGTACAGTTTAGCGGGAATGAGCAGTTCTTC.

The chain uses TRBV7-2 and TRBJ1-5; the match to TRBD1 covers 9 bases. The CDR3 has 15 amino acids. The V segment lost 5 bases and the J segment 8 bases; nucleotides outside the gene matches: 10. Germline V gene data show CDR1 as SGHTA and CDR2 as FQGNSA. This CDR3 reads CASSVSLDRGEPQHF. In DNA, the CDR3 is TGTGCCAGCAGCGTTAGCCTAGACAGGGGGGAGCCCCAGCATTTT.

In DNA form, the CDR3 reads TGTGCCAGCACAACCCCCAGGGGGATCGGGGATTCACCCCTCCACTTT. Its translation is CASTTPRGIGDSPLHF. The chain employs TRBV28 and TRBJ1-6; 7 positions agree with TRBD1. In germline, CDR1 is MDHEN, CDR2 SYDVKM. The J segment lost 8 bases and the V segment lost 7 bases, leaving 14 bases of the junction unmatched. The CDR3 is 16 amino acids.